Listed below are T cell receptor beta chains from one sample, sequenced in a study of blood T cell repertoires in COVID-19. Repertoires were generated with immunoSEQ multiplex PCR, while TCRdb's copy carries only in-frame clones and drops some. This sample carries 200,000 or so clones, over 70% of them seen once, and the ten largest clones take around 16%. The sequencing sample was made of peripheral blood. These receptors were taken from a man in his sixties with active or convalescent COVID-19. The CDR3 runs from the conserved cysteine through the conserved F or W. A D gene is named only where the DNA matches it firmly. Size tells how often a clone was seen (once, few, many) or the class of an expanded clone, and some rows leave it out.

cdr3_aa,cdr3_nt,d_call,v_call,clone_size,j_call
CASGTVRKETQYF,TGTGCCAGCGGAACAGTCCGTAAAGAGACCCAGTACTTC,NA,TRBV2,NA,TRBJ2-5
CATSPGLAGPHEQYF,TGTGCCACCAGCCCGGGACTAGCGGGACCCCACGAGCAGTACTTC,TRBD2,TRBV24-1,NA,TRBJ2-7
CASRTGGHRATNEKLFF,TGTGCCAGCAGGACAGGGGGCCATCGAGCAACTAATGAAAAACTGTTTTTT,TRBD1,TRBV2,once,TRBJ1-4
CAISDRRVEQFF,TGTGCCATCAGTGATCGGAGGGTTGAGCAGTTCTTC,NA,TRBV10-3,NA,TRBJ2-1
CASSQTRGKETQYF,TGTGCCAGCAGCCAGACCAGGGGGAAAGAGACCCAGTACTTC,TRBD1,TRBV11-2,NA,TRBJ2-5
CASSSLTGEYEQYF,TGTGCCAGCAGCTCCCTGACAGGGGAATACGAGCAGTACTTC,TRBD1,TRBV11-2,NA,TRBJ2-7
CASSQGPGPNSPLHF,TGTGCCAGCAGCCAAGGACCGGGTCCGAATTCACCCCTCCACTTT,NA,TRBV4-2,many,TRBJ1-6
CASSLTLTGGETQYF,TGTGCCAGCTCCCTAACTCTGACAGGGGGAGAGACCCAGTACTTC,TRBD1,TRBV18,NA,TRBJ2-5
CATREGGSPLHF,TGTGCCACCCGGGAGGGAGGTTCACCCCTCCACTTT,NA,TRBV4-2,few,TRBJ1-6
CASSRTTMGGTGDTGELFF,TGCGCCAGCAGCCGAACTACCATGGGGGGGACGGGGGACACCGGGGAGCTGTTTTTT,TRBD2,TRBV4-3,NA,TRBJ2-2